Below are 15 T cell receptor beta chains sequenced from a single sample in a study of OX40 agonist ivuxolimab in advanced cancers. Sequencing used immunoSEQ multiplex PCR; TCRdb keeps in-frame clones, though not all of them. The table lists over 30,000 clones, 65% to 85% of them singletons. This specimen consisted of CD4+ or CD8+ T cells sorted from blood, obtained in a trial of the OX40 agonist ivuxolimab. The source of these receptors is an adult with an advanced solid tumor such as melanoma, head and neck, liver or kidney cancer.

This rearrangement joins TRBV19 to TRBJ2-3; D ambiguous. CDR1 and CDR2 from the germline V gene are LNHDA and SQIVND (reference sequence). The V end was cut by 6 bases, the J end by 2 bases, with 9 bases between. The CDR3 is 13 residues long. CDR3 nucleotides: TGTGCCAGTAGGAAGGAAAACACAGATACGCAGTATTTT. This sequence encodes CASRKENTDTQYF.

The chain joins TRBV27 to TRBJ1-1, with D hard to call. Trimming took 8 bases from V and 1 from J, leaving 17 bases between them. This CDR3 is built from 15 residues. The germline V gene encodes CDR1 MNHEY and CDR2 SMNVEV (reference sequence). CDR3 amino acids: CASVRRWEGNTEAFF. The CDR3 DNA follows: TGTGCCAGCGTTAGACGATGGGAGGGGAACACTGAAGCTTTCTTT.

The chain uses TRBV9 and TRBJ2-3, with TRBD2 matching over 12 bases. This CDR3 region has 19 residues. Trimming cost V 0 bases and J 2 bases; bases outside gene matches: 10. Germline V CDR1 and CDR2: SGDLS, YYNGEE. CDR3 DNA: TGTGCCAGCAGCGTAGCTCCGACTAGCGGGAGTTCCCTCACAGATACGCAGTATTTT. It is translated as CASSVAPTSGSSLTDTQYF.

The gene calls are TRBV25-1 and TRBJ2-7; tentatively, D is TRBD1 or TRBD2 (6 bases each). CDR1 and CDR2 (germline): MGHDK, SYGVNS. Trimming removed 5 bases from V and 3 bases from J, with 17 bases in between. This CDR3 has 15 amino acids. In DNA, the CDR3 is TGTGCCAGCAGTAAAGGGGGTGGAGGGGACTACGAGCAGTACTTC. It codes for CASSKGGGGDYEQYF.

The table lists this clone with a few counts. This sequence joins TRBV19 and TRBJ1-1; the D gene is possibly TRBD1 (5 bases). V shed 5 bases and J shed 4 bases, with 11 bases lying between them. The CDR3 consists of 13 residues. The germline V gene encodes CDR1 LNHDA and CDR2 SQIVND (reference sequence). CDR3 loop: CASSPGLITEAFF. The CDR3 nucleotides read TGTGCCAGTAGTCCAGGGTTGATCACTGAAGCTTTCTTT. Complete variable domain (other parts from reference TRBV19 and TRBJ1-1): DGGITQSPKYLFRKEGQNVTLSCEQNLNHDAMYWYRQDPGQGLRLIYYSQIVNDFQKGDIAEGYSVSREKKESFPLTVTSAQKNPTAFYLCASSPGLITEAFFGQGTRLTVV.

V gene TRBV28 combines with J gene TRBJ2-7; D unresolved. Trimming cost V 6 bases and J 4 bases, with 19 bases left between them. This CDR3 has 15 amino acids. Germline-derived CDR1 and CDR2 are MDHEN and SYDVKM. The CDR3 region is CASSRPGQAGYEQYF. Here the CDR3 DNA reads TGTGCCAGCAGCCGCCCGGGCCAGGCCGGTTACGAGCAGTACTTC.

The V call is TRBV6-1, the J call TRBJ2-1; D unclear. From germline, CDR1 is MNHNS and CDR2 SASEGT. This CDR3 spans 10 amino acids. Trimming pared 8 bases from V and 7 bases from J, leaving 6 bases between. CDR3 sequence: CASFGNEQFF. The CDR3 nucleotides read TGTGCCAGCTTTGGGAATGAGCAGTTCTTC.

V and J are TRBV6-5 and TRBJ2-3, with TRBD2 matching over 7 bases. V shed 6 bases, J shed 5 bases, and the junction held 11 bases outside the gene matches. This CDR3 is built from 15 residues. In germline, CDR1 is MNHEY, CDR2 SVGAGI. Here the CDR3 reads CASRLTGGGIDTQYF. CDR3 in DNA: TGTGCCAGCAGGCTGACTGGCGGGGGTATAGATACGCAGTATTTT.

The chain employs TRBV7-3 and TRBJ2-3, with 7 bases matching TRBD2. J lost 0 bases, V lost 5 bases, and 5 bases had no gene match. The CDR3 consists of 15 residues. Germline values: CDR1 SGHTA, CDR2 FQGTGA. The CDR3 here is CASSLLATSTDTQYF. CDR3 DNA: TGTGCCAGCAGCCTACTAGCGACTAGCACAGATACGCAGTATTTT. The full variable domain, its missing parts supplied by reference TRBV7-3 and TRBJ2-3, is GAGVSQTPSNKVTEKGKYVELRCDPISGHTALYWYRQSLGQGPEFLIYFQGTGAADDSGLPNDRFFAVRPEGSVSTLKIQRTERGDSAVYLCASSLLATSTDTQYFGPGTRLTVL.

This clone was seen only a few times. V is TRBV5-1 and J is TRBJ2-7, with TRBD1 matching 8 bases. From germline, CDR1 is SGHRS and CDR2 YFSETQ. Losses at the gene ends were 4 bases for V and 2 bases for J; bases not matched to a gene: 5. The CDR3 contains 14 residues. The CDR3 region is CASSRGQGPYEQYF. CDR3 nucleotides: TGCGCCAGCAGCAGAGGACAGGGCCCCTACGAGCAGTACTTC.

V and J are TRBV6-5 and TRBJ2-7; D uncertain. Trimming pared 0 bases from V and 2 bases from J, leaving 14 bases between. This CDR3 comprises 16 residues. Germline CDR1 reads MNHEY; CDR2 reads SVGAGI. In DNA, the CDR3 is TGTGCCAGCAGTTACTCGAACCGTGCAGCAACCTACGAGCAGTACTTC. Its translation: CASSYSNRAATYEQYF.

This clone is a singleton in its sample. The genes are TRBV19 and TRBJ2-5, with no clear D. Trimming removed 7 bases from V and 4 bases from J, with 16 bases in between. Germline V CDR1 and CDR2: LNHDA, SQIVND (reference sequence). This CDR3 spans 14 amino acids. The CDR3 nucleotides are TGTGCCAGTACCCCATGGCCGGGTTTAGAGACCCAGTACTTC. This encodes CASTPWPGLETQYF.

This clone was detected once. The rearrangement joins TRBV30 to TRBJ2-7; D unclear. Germline lookup yields CDR1 GTSNPN and CDR2 SVGIG (reference sequence). V was pared by 0 bases and J by 4 bases, with 10 bases between. This CDR3 region has 13 residues. CDR3 residues: CAWSVKPSYEQYF. CDR3 DNA sequence: TGTGCCTGGAGTGTAAAACCCTCTTACGAGCAGTACTTC.

The genes are TRBV2 and TRBJ2-1; 8 nucleotides agree with TRBD2. The CDR3 is 13 amino acids. Unmatched junction bases numbered 5, after V lost 5 bases and J lost 8 bases. Germline assignment: CDR1 SNHLY and CDR2 FYNNEI. Here the CDR3 reads CASSLGLVHEQFF. The CDR3 region has the DNA TGTGCCAGCAGTCTGGGACTAGTCCATGAGCAGTTCTTC.

This clone has a handful of counts. The rearrangement links TRBV4-1 to TRBJ1-6; 10 bases fit TRBD1. J gave up 10 bases and V 0 bases, and 15 bases lay outside the gene matches. This CDR3 has 19 amino acids. In germline, CDR1 is MGHRA, CDR2 YSYEKL. CDR3 sequence: CASSQDRDRGPIAVSPLHF. The CDR3 DNA sequence: TGCGCCAGCAGCCAAGATCGGGACAGGGGCCCAATAGCCGTATCACCCCTCCACTTT.